The 9 T cell receptor beta chains given below trace back to one sample, sequenced in a study of cytomegalovirus exposure and HLA in healthy donors. The PCR used 60 Vbeta and 13 Jbeta primers. Sequenced by immunoSEQ multiplex PCR; TCRdb stores in-frame clones only, minus some. The data hold 140,000 to 150,000 clones, with around a tenth observed a single time. The sample consisted of PBMCs. The source of these receptors is a man aged 45-65 years in good health and CMV-seronegative.

This clone was seen more than once but under ten times. V and J are TRBV21-1 and TRBJ1-1; whether TRBD1, the table's D call, matches the DNA was not checked. TRBV21-1 is designated a pseudogene. The length of the CDR3 is 14 residues. This CDR3 reads CASSKPTRNTEAFF. The CDR3 nucleotides are TGTGCCAGCAGCAAACCGACACGGAACACTGAAGCTTTCTTT.

This clone has more than one count but fewer than ten. The rearrangement joins TRBV29-1 to TRBJ2-1, with 12 bases aligning to TRBD1. The germline CDR1 and CDR2 sequences are SQVTM and ANQGSEA. The CDR3 is 15 amino acids. V lost 7 bases, J lost 7 bases, and 11 bases stayed unmatched. The CDR3 sequence is CSARAGGQGANEQFF. For the CDR3, the DNA is TGCAGCGCCCGGGCAGGGGGACAGGGGGCTAATGAGCAGTTCTTC.

This sequence joins TRBV28 and TRBJ2-5, with no clear D. Trimming stripped 4 bases from V and 0 bases from J, with 12 bases between. CDR1 is MDHEN and CDR2 is SYDVKM in the germline V gene. The CDR3 spans 15 residues. The CDR3 sequence is CASSSSTEYQETQYF. The CDR3 DNA is TGTGCCAGCAGTTCCTCGACGGAGTACCAAGAGACCCAGTACTTC.

This clone was seen only a few times. The chain couples TRBV5-1 to TRBJ2-1; 12 positions agree with TRBD1. The CDR3 has 16 residues. The V segment lost 0 bases and the J segment 10 bases; nucleotides outside the gene matches: 8. CDR1 SGHRS and CDR2 YFSETQ come from the germline V gene. CDR3 in amino acids: CASSLGPGQGAGEQFF. As DNA, the CDR3 is TGCGCCAGCAGCTTGGGGCCGGGACAGGGGGCCGGGGAGCAGTTCTTC.

This chain uses TRBV5-6 with TRBJ2-7; 14 positions agree with TRBD2. The V segment lost 0 bases and the J segment 4 bases; nucleotides outside the gene matches: 0. The CDR3 loop spans 15 amino acids. From germline, CDR1 is SGHDT and CDR2 YYEEEE. CDR3 in DNA: TGTGCCAGCAGCTTGGGACTAGCGGGAGGGTACGAGCAGTACTTC. It encodes CASSLGLAGGYEQYF.

The chain couples TRBV29-1 to TRBJ1-2; 9 positions agree with TRBD1. V gave up 4 bases and J gave up 6 bases; unmatched junction bases: 6. CDR1 is SQVTM, CDR2 ANQGSEA, per germline. The CDR3 is made up of 13 amino acids. The CDR3 is CSVVVGTGHGYTF. The CDR3, as DNA: TGCAGCGTTGTAGTAGGGACAGGGCATGGCTACACCTTC.

The chain has TRBV5-8 and TRBJ2-3; possible D gene TRBD2, 6 bases. V lost 1 base, J lost 1 base, and 13 bases lay in between. The CDR3 runs to 16 residues. Per germline, CDR1 SGHTS and CDR2 YDEGEE. The CDR3 protein is CASSLWKGTRTDTQYF. Here the CDR3 DNA reads TGTGCCAGCAGCTTGTGGAAGGGGACTCGCACAGATACGCAGTATTTT. Full variable domain (missing parts from reference TRBV5-8 and TRBJ2-3): EAGVTQSPTHLIKTRGQQATLRCSPISGHTSVYWYQQALGLGLQFLLWYDEGEERNRGNFPPRFSGRQFPNYSSELNVNALELEDSALYLCASSLWKGTRTDTQYFGPGTRLTVL.

This clone was seen a handful of times. For the CDR3, the DNA is TGTGCCAGCAGCCGCGGGCCAGGGGACACCGGGGAGCTGTTTTTT. Its translation: CASSRGPGDTGELFF. V and J are TRBV5-8 and TRBJ2-2; tentatively, D is TRBD1 (6 bases). The CDR3 totals 15 residues. Trimming left V 4 bases short and J 3 bases short, with 13 bases between. Germline CDR1 reads SGHTS; CDR2 reads YDEGEE.

This clone came up many times. The rearrangement uses TRBV6-4 and TRBJ2-2, with TRBD2 as a possible D gene (6 bases). Germline CDR1 and CDR2: MRHNA and SNTAGT. Between the trimmed V and J ends, which lost 0 bases and 4 bases, there was a span of 6 bases. The CDR3 sequence is 14 residues long. The CDR3: CASSDSTSTGELFF. CDR3 nucleotides: TGTGCCAGCAGTGACTCGACTAGCACCGGGGAGCTGTTTTTT.